This T cell receptor (beta chain) was recorded in a study of technical replicates of blood from a handful of donors. The protocol was immunoSEQ multiplex PCR, while the TCRdb copy is restricted to in-frame clones and leaves out a portion. The data contain 50,000 to 80,000 clones, 80% to 90% of them seen just once; the ten biggest clones take up 5.1%. Sequenced sample: PBMCs. The TCR originated in a human donor in good health. Some clones in this sample may be carry-over from other donors' samples.

The CDR3 loop reads CASSLGAGIEAFF. CDR3 bases: TGTGCCAGCAGCTTAGGGGCGGGGATTGAAGCTTTCTTT. The J gene is TRBJ1-1, the V gene TRBV5-4, with D perhaps TRBD1 (5 bases). Germline V CDR1 and CDR2: SGHNT, YYREEE (reference sequence). The ends were cut back, 2 bases at V and 7 bases at J, with 12 bases in the middle. CDR3 length equals 13 residues.